This note documents a single T cell receptor beta chain sequence. The antigen remains undetermined. 60 Vbeta and 13 Jbeta primers were used in PCR. The data were produced by immunoSEQ multiplex PCR, yet TCRdb's version contains in-frame clones alone and is incomplete. The sample totals 200,000 or so clones. This specimen comes from a study of cytomegalovirus exposure and HLA in healthy donors. Germline V gene lookup returns CDR1 SGHNT and CDR2 YYREEE (reference sequence). The CDR3 extends over 15 amino acids. Losses at the gene ends were 0 bases for V and 4 bases for J; bases not matched to a gene: 4. Study-wide results and caveats: Later analysis associated a missense DCLRE1C variant with TCR beta V- and J-gene trimming. In all likelihood, a cluster of highly shared sequence variants was a sequencing artifact.

The sequenced sample consisted of PBMCs. J is TRBJ2-5 and V is TRBV5-4; 9 bases are a match to TRBD2. This TCR came from a boy younger than 18 in good health and CMV-seronegative. CDR3: CASSLGGGVRETQYF. The CDR3 coding sequence is TGTGCCAGCAGCTTGGGCGGGGGGGTTCGAGAGACCCAGTACTTC. The full variable domain, completed using reference TRBV5-4 and TRBJ2-5, is ETGVTQSPTHLIKTRGQQVTLRCSSQSGHNTVSWYQQALGQGPQFIFQYYREEENGRGNFPPRFSGLQFPNYSSELNVNALELDDSALYLCASSLGGGVRETQYFGPGTRLLVL.